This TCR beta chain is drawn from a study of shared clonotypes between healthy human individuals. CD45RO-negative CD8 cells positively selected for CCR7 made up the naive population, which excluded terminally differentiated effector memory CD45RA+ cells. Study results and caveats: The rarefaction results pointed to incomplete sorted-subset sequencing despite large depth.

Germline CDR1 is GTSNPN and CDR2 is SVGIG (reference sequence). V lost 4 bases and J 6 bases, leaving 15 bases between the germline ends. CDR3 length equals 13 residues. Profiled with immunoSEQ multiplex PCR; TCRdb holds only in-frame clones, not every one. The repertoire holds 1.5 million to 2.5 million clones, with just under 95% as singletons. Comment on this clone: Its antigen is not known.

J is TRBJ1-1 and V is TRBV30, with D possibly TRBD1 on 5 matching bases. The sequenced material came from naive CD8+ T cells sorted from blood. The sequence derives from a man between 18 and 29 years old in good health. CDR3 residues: CAWTSGGWAEAFF. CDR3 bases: TGTGCCTGGACGAGTGGGGGTTGGGCTGAAGCTTTCTTT.